The subject of this entry is one T cell receptor beta chain. This sample is part of a study of shared clonotypes between healthy human individuals. Selected positively for CCR7 and CD45RO-negative, naive CD8 cells excluded terminally differentiated effector memory CD45RA+ cells. Sequencing used immunoSEQ multiplex PCR; TCRdb keeps in-frame clones, though not all of them. Found here are about 2.1 million clones, around 95% of them singletons; the top ten hold about 1.6%. Germline CDR1 is SGHAT and CDR2 is FQNNGV. After removal of 2 bases from V and 8 bases from J, the junction contained 12 bases not matched to a gene. CDR3 size: 18 residues.

The chain joins TRBV11-2 to TRBJ1-4, with 12 bases aligning to TRBD1. The source of this sequence is a man between 18 and 29 years old in good health. Some clones in this sample may be carry-over from other donors' samples. Source material: naive CD8+ T cells from PBMCs. The CDR3 reads CASSLRGTGGLVGEKLFF. For the CDR3, the DNA is TGTGCCAGCAGCTTAAGGGGGACAGGGGGCTTAGTTGGAGAAAAACTGTTTTTT.